What follows are 10 T cell receptor beta chains derived from one specimen sequenced in a study of blood T cells in healthy people across ages. Combining a sample-barcoded 5' primer with a J-beta primer mix, a second PCR ran for roughly 7 to 12 cycles. TCRdb passed the 5' RACE reads through MiXCR, listing each CDR3 protein once. The sample has roughly 800,000 distinct CDR3 sequences, approximately 53% seen once. Material: blood. The receptor set was obtained from a man at least 80 years old in good health.

This clonotype has at least ten counts. The CDR3 DNA follows: TGTGCCAGCAGCCCCTTTGGCGGGTCGACCTACGAGCAGTACTTC. Translation gives CASSPFGGSTYEQYF. This chain connects TRBV7-2 to TRBJ2-7; D is possibly TRBD2 (5 bases). This CDR3 has 15 amino acids. Germline lookup yields CDR1 SGHTA and CDR2 FQGNSA. Trimming stripped 5 bases from V and 2 bases from J, with 16 bases between. Full variable domain (outside the CDR3, taken from reference TRBV7-2 and TRBJ2-7): GAGVSQSPSNKVTEKGKDVELRCDPISGHTALYWYRQSLGQGLEFLIYFQGNSAPDKSGLPSDRFSAERTGGSVSTLTIQRTQQEDSAVYLCASSPFGGSTYEQYFGPGTRLTVT.

This clonotype has just a few counts. The V gene is TRBV7-2, the J gene TRBJ1-6, with no clear D. Between the trimmed V and J ends, which lost 1 base and 10 bases, there was a span of 11 bases. The CDR3 sequence is 14 residues long. The germline gives CDR1 SGHTA, CDR2 FQGNSA. CDR3: CASSLGPFDSPLHF. DNA for the CDR3: TGTGCCAGCAGCTTAGGACCCTTCGACTCACCCCTCCACTTT.

There are a few counts of this clonotype. A much larger clone differs by one base, so this may be a read error. V and J are TRBV25-1 and TRBJ2-5; D is unresolved. Per the germline V gene, CDR1 is MGHDK and CDR2 is SYGVNS. This CDR3 contains 13 residues. The CDR3 sequence is CACSSAGQETQYF. The CDR3 nucleotides are TGTGCCTGCAGTTCAGCAGGCCAAGAGACCCAGTACTTC.

As for this clonotype: It may be a read error: a sequence one base away is much more abundant. The chain joins TRBV11-2 to TRBJ2-7; TRBD2 matches 9 bases. The CDR3 sequence is 16 residues long. The ends lost 8 bases at V and 0 bases at J; junction bases unmatched: 11. The V gene's germline CDR1 is SGHAT and CDR2 FQNNGV. CDR3 sequence: CASGKDLAGVSYEQYF. The DNA for the CDR3 is TGTGCCAGCGGTAAAGATTTAGCGGGAGTCTCCTACGAGCAGTACTTC. The variable domain in full, completed from reference TRBV11-2 and TRBJ2-7, reads EAGVAQSPRYKIIEKRQSVAFWCNPISGHATLYWYQQILGQGPKLLIQFQNNGVVDDSQLPKDRFSAERLKGVDSTLKIQPAKLEDSAVYLCASGKDLAGVSYEQYFGPGTRLTVT.

This clonotype appeared a few times. CDR3 loop: CASSFRGGSVSYEQYF. In nucleotides, the CDR3 is TGTGCCAGCAGTTTCAGGGGCGGGAGCGTCTCCTACGAGCAGTACTTC. The chain carries TRBV12-3 or TRBV12-4 and TRBJ2-7; tentatively, D is TRBD2 (7 bases). This CDR3 is built from 16 residues. V lost 3 bases, J lost 0 bases, and 15 bases lay in between.

Turning to this clonotype: Because the CDR3 is missing its conserved closing phenylalanine or tryptophan, this is likely a read error. This sequence joins TRBV29-1 and TRBJ2-7, with 8 nucleotides matching TRBD1. The germline V gene encodes CDR1 SQVTM and CDR2 ANQGSEA. CDR3 length: 14 amino acids. With V trimmed by 6 bases and J by 2 bases, 9 bases remained unmatched. CDR3 DNA sequence: TGCAGCGTCGGCGGACAGGGAAACACCTACGAGCAGTACTAC. It yields the protein CSVGGQGNTYEQYY.

V and J are TRBV6-1 and TRBJ1-1; 10 nucleotides align to TRBD1. This CDR3 is 15 amino acids long. CDR1 is MNHNS and CDR2 is SASEGT in the germline V gene. Trimming cost V 1 base and J 6 bases; bases outside gene matches: 5. In DNA form, the CDR3 reads TGTGCCAGCAGTGAAGGGACAGGGGGTAGCCCTGAAGCTTTCTTT. Encoded protein: CASSEGTGGSPEAFF.

The J gene is TRBJ2-1, the V gene TRBV6-5; D is perhaps TRBD2 (5 bases). Trimming cost V 6 bases and J 4 bases, with 13 bases left between them. The germline gives CDR1 MNHEY, CDR2 SVGAGI. The CDR3 runs 14 residues. This CDR3 is CASRPGWAYNEQFF. CDR3 nucleotides: TGTGCCAGCAGACCGGGGTGGGCTTACAATGAGCAGTTCTTC.

The chain combines TRBV28 with TRBJ2-5; D possibly corresponds to TRBD2 (5 bases). Germline-derived CDR1 and CDR2 are MDHEN and SYDVKM. The length of the CDR3 is 17 residues. Trimming removed 6 bases from V and 4 bases from J, with 24 bases in between. The CDR3 DNA is TGTGCCAGCAGCTCCAGCGGTGGAGGCAGCTCTAGAGAGACCCAGTACTTC. Translated: CASSSSGGGSSRETQYF.

The V and J genes are TRBV6-5 and TRBJ2-7; 7 bases fit TRBD2. Trimming took 0 bases from V and 0 from J; bases not matched to a gene: 5. CDR1 and CDR2 from the germline V gene are MNHEY and SVGAGI. The CDR3 totals 16 residues. The CDR3 DNA is TGTGCCAGCAGTTACTCGGGAGGCGGGGGCTCCTACGAGCAGTACTTC. Amino acids: CASSYSGGGGSYEQYF.